Listed below are T cell receptor beta chains from one sample, sequenced in a study of blood T cell repertoires in COVID-19. The assay was immunoSEQ multiplex PCR, and TCRdb's table has in-frame clones only and misses some. Here the sample spans around 290,000 clones, more than 75% being singletons. Sequencing used peripheral blood. The receptors were gathered from a woman between 50 and 59 years old who had recovered from COVID-19. The CDR3 runs from the conserved cysteine through the conserved F or W. D genes are given only for firm matches. Not every row has a clone size; where given, it reads once, few, many or a size class.

CASSIGLAGPETQYF	TGTGCCAGCAGCATCGGACTAGCGGGTCCAGAGACCCAGTACTTC	TRBV6-5	-	TRBJ2-5	TRBD2
CASSLSPVSYEQYF	TGTGCCAGCAGTTTATCCCCGGTTTCCTACGAGCAGTACTTC	TRBV27	few	TRBJ2-7	-
CASSSGETQYF	TGTGCCAGCAGCTCAGGCGAGACCCAGTACTTC	TRBV11-2	-	TRBJ2-5	-
CASSREGGAYEQYF	TGTGCCAGCAGCAGGGAAGGAGGAGCCTACGAGCAGTACTTC	TRBV6-2/TRBV6-3	-	TRBJ2-7	-
CASSGRGYTEAFF	TGTGCCAGCAGTGGCAGGGGTTACACTGAAGCTTTCTTT	TRBV28	few	TRBJ1-1	-
CASRGSTGELFF	TGTGCCAGCAGAGGGAGCACCGGGGAGCTGTTTTTT	TRBV27	-	TRBJ2-2	-
CASSQAWDRVFGAFF	TGCGCCAGCAGCCAAGCTTGGGACAGGGTGTTCGGAGCTTTCTTT	TRBV4-1	few	TRBJ1-1	TRBD1
CASSGTGGETQYF	TGTGCCAGCAGTGGGACAGGGGGAGAGACCCAGTACTTC	TRBV2	-	TRBJ2-5	TRBD1
CASSRGGDRVGETQYF	TGTGCTAGCAGCCGAGGCGGGGACAGGGTCGGAGAGACCCAGTACTTC	TRBV7-7	-	TRBJ2-5	TRBD1
CASSATVNTEAFF	TGTGCCAGTAGTGCTACAGTGAACACTGAAGCTTTCTTT	TRBV19	-	TRBJ1-1	-
CSASQGAVNTEAFF	TGCAGTGCTAGTCAAGGGGCGGTGAACACTGAAGCTTTCTTT	TRBV20-1	-	TRBJ1-1	-
CASSTGQGVSSFF	TGTGCCAGCAGCACCGGACAGGGGGTATCTTCGTTCTTC	TRBV28	-	TRBJ2-1	TRBD1
CASSTGQGTDTQYF	TGCGCCAGCAGCACCGGACAGGGAACAGATACGCAGTATTTT	TRBV5-1	-	TRBJ2-3	TRBD1
CASSFTSHGELFF	TGTGCCAGCAGCTTCACTAGCCATGGGGAGCTGTTTTTT	TRBV7-3	few	TRBJ2-2	-
CASSTGTGERGYTF	TGCGCCAGCAGCACCGGGACAGGGGAACGAGGCTACACCTTC	TRBV5-1	-	TRBJ1-2	TRBD1
CASSAGRSTGGYTF	TGTGCCAGCAGTGCGGGACGCTCCACGGGCGGCTACACCTTC	TRBV27	few	TRBJ1-2	-
CASSHRAEAFF	TGTGCCAGCAGCCACAGGGCTGAAGCTTTCTTT	TRBV3-1/TRBV3-2	-	TRBJ1-1	-
CASSFRDRDGEQFF	TGCGCCAGCAGCTTTCGGGACAGGGATGGTGAGCAGTTCTTC	TRBV5-1	-	TRBJ2-1	TRBD1
CASLLYGTDTQYF	TGCGCCAGCCTACTCTATGGCACAGATACGCAGTATTTT	TRBV4-3	-	TRBJ2-3	-
CASSYSGPKGDSFF	TGTGCCAGCAGTTACTCCGGGCCCAAGGGAGATTCTTTCTTT	TRBV6-6	-	TRBJ1-1	-
CASSFPTSGKNNEQFF	TGTGCCAGCAGTTTCCCCACTAGCGGGAAAAACAATGAGCAGTTCTTC	TRBV28	-	TRBJ2-1	TRBD2